The rows below give T cell receptor beta chains drawn from one sample of a study of OX40 agonist ivuxolimab in advanced cancers. Assay used: immunoSEQ multiplex PCR; TCRdb lists only in-frame clones, some missing. The sample lists approximately 75,000 clones, more than 75% seen once, with 0.3% to 0.4% in the top ten. This sample comprised CD4+ or CD8+ T cells sorted from blood, obtained in a trial of the OX40 agonist ivuxolimab. The receptors here all came from an adult with an advanced solid tumor such as melanoma, head and neck, liver or kidney cancer. CDR3s include the opening cysteine and the closing phenylalanine or tryptophan. The D gene is left open where the match is weak. Rows give clone size only sometimes, using once, few, many, or a class for an expanded clone.

clone_size,j_call,d_call,v_call,cdr3_aa,cdr3_nt
-,TRBJ1-5,TRBD1,TRBV5-6,CASSLGQGLGSYSNQPQHF,TGTGCCAGCAGCCTGGGACAGGGGCTGGGGAGCTATAGCAATCAGCCCCAGCATTTT
-,TRBJ2-7,-,TRBV10-3,CAISGHSYEQYF,TGTGCCATCAGTGGACATTCCTACGAGCAGTACTTC
-,TRBJ1-6,-,TRBV4-3,CASSQVGGSPLHF,TGCGCCAGCAGCCAAGTGGGGGGTTCACCCCTCCACTTT
-,TRBJ1-2,TRBD1,TRBV10-3,CAHRDRNGISSYTF,TGTGCCCACCGGGACAGAAACGGGATCAGCAGCTACACCTTC
-,TRBJ2-5,-,TRBV7-2,CASSSDLGRETQYF,TGTGCCAGCAGCTCCGATTTGGGGAGAGAGACCCAGTACTTC
-,TRBJ2-2,-,TRBV27,CASSMTTGELFF,TGTGCCAGCAGTATGACCACCGGGGAGCTGTTTTTT
-,TRBJ2-2,-,TRBV14,CASSQTPFANTGELFF,TGTGCCAGCAGCCAAACTCCTTTTGCGAACACCGGGGAGCTGTTTTTT
-,TRBJ2-7,TRBD1,TRBV28,CASLGTEKIYEQYF,TGTGCCAGCCTCGGGACAGAAAAAATCTACGAGCAGTACTTC
-,TRBJ2-5,-,TRBV5-1,CASSPREAPQETQYF,TGCGCCAGCAGCCCCCGGGAAGCACCCCAAGAGACCCAGTACTTC
-,TRBJ2-2,TRBD2,TRBV27,CASSLSMAGTSGSGGGELFF,TGTGCCAGCAGTTTATCGATGGCGGGGACTAGCGGGAGCGGAGGCGGGGAGCTGTTTTTT
-,TRBJ2-7,TRBD2,TRBV4-1,CASSQGEGWVQYF,TGCGCCAGCAGCCAGGGGGAGGGATGGGTGCAGTACTTC
-,TRBJ1-5,-,TRBV6-1,CAGKFDGYQPQHF,TGTGCCGGCAAATTCGACGGATATCAGCCCCAGCATTTT
few,TRBJ1-1,-,TRBV28,CASSFGPDNRGFF,TGTGCCAGCAGTTTTGGACCCGACAATCGGGGGTTCTTT
-,TRBJ2-7,-,TRBV5-1,CASSPGEVGTEQYF,TGCGCCAGCAGCCCTGGGGAAGTAGGGACCGAGCAGTACTTC
-,TRBJ1-5,-,TRBV5-8,CASSFQETSRTPQHF,TGTGCCAGCAGCTTTCAGGAAACTTCCCGAACTCCCCAGCATTTT
once,TRBJ1-4,-,TRBV6-5,CASSRGTTNEKLFF,TGTGCCAGCAGCCGAGGGACAACTAATGAAAAACTGTTTTTT
once,TRBJ1-2,TRBD1,TRBV19,CASTEQGWNGYTF,TGTGCCAGTACTGAACAGGGGTGGAATGGCTACACCTTC
-,TRBJ2-7,-,TRBV19,CASSSGDGSSYEQYF,TGTGCCAGTAGTAGCGGGGACGGAAGCTCCTACGAGCAGTACTTC
-,TRBJ2-7,-,TRBV21-1,CASSRRDSRTYEQYF,TGTGCCAGCAGCCGACGGGACTCAAGAACCTACGAGCAGTACTTC
-,TRBJ1-4,TRBD1,TRBV5-1,CASSVQGAGNEKLFF,TGCGCCAGCAGCGTACAGGGGGCGGGCAATGAAAAACTGTTTTTT
once,TRBJ2-2,-,TRBV6-5,CASRPNTGELFF,TGTGCCAGCAGACCGAACACCGGGGAGCTGTTTTTT
few,TRBJ2-5,-,TRBV7-3,CASSLSPSETQYF,TGTGCCAGCAGCTTAAGCCCCTCAGAGACCCAGTACTTC